At least ten counts were recorded for the clone carrying this T cell receptor (beta chain). The data derive from a study of Graves' ophthalmopathy and Graves' hyperthyroidism. Amplification targeted the TCR beta CDR3 regions, with RNA transcripts as the source material. First-round RT-PCR with HTBI primers preceded a second-round multiplex PCR. A single record per CDR3 protein comes from TCRdb applying MiXCR to the multiplex PCR reads. The repertoire consists of a few hundred thousand distinct CDR3 sequences, with roughly a sixth occurring once and the leading ten covering 2% to 3%. The sequence came from an adult woman with stable Graves' hyperthyroidism. The sequencing input was peripheral blood.

Here the CDR3 DNA reads TGTGCCAGCAGGCACAGGGGGGAACCCCTCCACTTT. Protein: CASRHRGEPLHF. The rearrangement uses TRBV28 and TRBJ1-6; TRBD1 aligns across 8 bases. CDR3 size: 12 residues. Losses at the gene ends were 6 bases for V and 12 bases for J; bases not matched to a gene: 4. Germline loops: CDR1 MDHEN, CDR2 SYDVKM.